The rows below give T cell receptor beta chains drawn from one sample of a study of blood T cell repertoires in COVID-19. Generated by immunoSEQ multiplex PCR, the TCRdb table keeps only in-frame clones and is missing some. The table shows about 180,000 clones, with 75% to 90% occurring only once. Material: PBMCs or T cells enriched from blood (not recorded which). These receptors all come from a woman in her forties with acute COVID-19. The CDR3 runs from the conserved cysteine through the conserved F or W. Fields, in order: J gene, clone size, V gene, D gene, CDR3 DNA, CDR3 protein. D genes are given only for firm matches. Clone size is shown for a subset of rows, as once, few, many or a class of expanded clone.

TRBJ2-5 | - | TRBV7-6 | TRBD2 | TGTGCCAGCAGCCAGAATCCCCGCGGGGGGGGTTTGCGGGAGACCCAGTACTTC | CASSQNPRGGGLRETQYF
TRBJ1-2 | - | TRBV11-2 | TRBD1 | TGTGCCAGCAGCTTAGCCCCGGGACAGGGGGAGAGTGGCTACACCTTC | CASSLAPGQGESGYTF
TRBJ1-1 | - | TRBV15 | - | TGTGCCACCAGCAGAGAGGTCCGGTCCGAAGCTTTCTTT | CATSREVRSEAFF
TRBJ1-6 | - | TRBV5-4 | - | TGTGCCAGCAGCCCACAGGGTGCTAATTCACCCCTCCACTTT | CASSPQGANSPLHF
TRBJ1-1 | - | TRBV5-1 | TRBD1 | TGCGCCAGCAGCAGGGACAGGAACACTGAAGCTTTCTTT | CASSRDRNTEAFF
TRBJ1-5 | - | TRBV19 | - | TGTGCCAGTAGTATAGATCACTCGGACACTCACAATCAGCCCCAGCATTTT | CASSIDHSDTHNQPQHF
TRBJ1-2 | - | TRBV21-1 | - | TGTGCCAGCAGTATTTGGCGGCCTTCTAACTATGGCTACACCTTC | CASSIWRPSNYGYTF
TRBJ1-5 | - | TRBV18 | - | TGTGCCAGCTCACCAAGTCCGCGGACGGGGGGTCAGCCCCAGCATTTT | CASSPSPRTGGQPQHF
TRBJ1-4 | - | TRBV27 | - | TGTGCCACGTCCCTGTCAGGGGCGCGGGAAAAACTGTTTTTT | CATSLSGAREKLFF
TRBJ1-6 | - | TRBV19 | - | TGTGCCAGCCTTGACAGAAAACCTAATTCACCCCTCCACTTT | CASLDRKPNSPLHF
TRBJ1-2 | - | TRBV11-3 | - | TGTGCCAGCAGCCTTGGACAAGGACCAACTAACTATGGCTACACCTTC | CASSLGQGPTNYGYTF
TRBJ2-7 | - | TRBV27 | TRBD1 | TGTGCCAGCAGCACAGACAGGGGGGGGACCTACGAGCAGTACTTC | CASSTDRGGTYEQYF
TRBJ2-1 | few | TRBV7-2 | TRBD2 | TGTGCCACCCGGACTAGCGGGTCTAGGAATGAGCAGTTCTTC | CATRTSGSRNEQFF
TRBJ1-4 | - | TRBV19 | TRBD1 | TGTGCCAGTAGTACCCTGGACAGGGGGCCGAATGAAAAACTGTTTTTT | CASSTLDRGPNEKLFF
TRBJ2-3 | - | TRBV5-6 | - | TGTGCCAGCAGCAGCGGGGACAGGCCCACTTCAGATACGCAGTATTTT | CASSSGDRPTSDTQYF
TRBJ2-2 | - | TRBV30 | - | TGTGCCTGGGACCGGGGGGCCCAGAACACCGGGGAGCTGTTTTTT | CAWDRGAQNTGELFF
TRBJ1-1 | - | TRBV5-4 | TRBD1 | TGTGCCAGCAGCTTGGCCGCCAGGGGGCAAACTGAAGCTTTCTTT | CASSLAARGQTEAFF
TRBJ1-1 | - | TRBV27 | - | TGTGCCAGCAGTTCGTACCGGGGAGATAAGAACACTGAAGCTTTCTTT | CASSSYRGDKNTEAFF
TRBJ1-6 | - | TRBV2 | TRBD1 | TGTGCCAGCAGTCGGGATTACCTAATAAACAGGGGGCATAATTCACCCCTCCACTTT | CASSRDYLINRGHNSPLHF
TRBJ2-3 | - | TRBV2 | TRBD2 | TGTGCCAGCAGGAGACTAAGCGGGGGGACTAGCACAGATACGCAGTATTTT | CASRRLSGGTSTDTQYF
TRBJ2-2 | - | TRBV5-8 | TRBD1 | TGTGCCAGCAGCTTTCGGACAGGGGCCCCATCGAACACCGGGGAGCTGTTTTTT | CASSFRTGAPSNTGELFF
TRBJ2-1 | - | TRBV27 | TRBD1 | TGTGCCAGCAGTTATACAGGGGACAATGAGCAGTTCTTC | CASSYTGDNEQFF
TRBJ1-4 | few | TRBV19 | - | TGTGCCAGTAGTATGAAGAACAGCTCACCCGCAACTAATGAAAAACTGTTTTTT | CASSMKNSSPATNEKLFF
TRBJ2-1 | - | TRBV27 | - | TGTGCCAGCAGTTTGGACAGGACTATTGAGCAGTTCTTC | CASSLDRTIEQFF
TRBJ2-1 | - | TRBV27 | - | TGTGCCAGCAGTCAAACGGGGGACAATGAGCAGTTCTTC | CASSQTGDNEQFF
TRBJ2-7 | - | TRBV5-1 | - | TGCGCCAGCAGCTTCCACTGGGACAAACACTACGAGCAGTACTTC | CASSFHWDKHYEQYF